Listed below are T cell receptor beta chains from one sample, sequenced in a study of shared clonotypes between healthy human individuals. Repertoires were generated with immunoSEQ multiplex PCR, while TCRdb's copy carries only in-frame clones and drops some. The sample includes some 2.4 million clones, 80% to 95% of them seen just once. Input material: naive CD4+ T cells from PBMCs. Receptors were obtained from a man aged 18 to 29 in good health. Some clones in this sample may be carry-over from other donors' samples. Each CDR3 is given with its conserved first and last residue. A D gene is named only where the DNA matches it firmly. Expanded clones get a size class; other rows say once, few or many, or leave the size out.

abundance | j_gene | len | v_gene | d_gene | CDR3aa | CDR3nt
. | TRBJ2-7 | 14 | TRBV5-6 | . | CASSLTGPLYEQYF | TGTGCCAGCAGCTTAACCGGACCCCTCTACGAGCAGTACTTC
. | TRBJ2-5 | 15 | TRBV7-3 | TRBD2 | CASSLTSGRWETQYF | TGTGCCAGCAGCTTAACTAGCGGGAGATGGGAGACCCAGTACTTC
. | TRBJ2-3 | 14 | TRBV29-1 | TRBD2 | CSVEVGTSKDTQYF | TGCAGCGTTGAGGTGGGGACTAGCAAAGATACGCAGTATTTT
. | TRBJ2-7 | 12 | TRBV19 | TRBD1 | CATGQGAYEQYF | TGTGCCACCGGACAGGGGGCCTACGAGCAGTACTTC
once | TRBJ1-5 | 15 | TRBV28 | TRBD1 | CASSAGQGVLQPQHF | TGTGCCAGCAGTGCGGGACAGGGGGTTTTGCAGCCCCAGCATTTT
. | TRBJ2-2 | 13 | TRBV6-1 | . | CAIRGPRPGELFF | TGTGCCATCCGGGGCCCAAGACCAGGGGAGCTGTTTTTT
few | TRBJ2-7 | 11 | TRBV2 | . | CASSVFTEQYF | TGTGCCAGCAGTGTCTTTACGGAGCAGTACTTC
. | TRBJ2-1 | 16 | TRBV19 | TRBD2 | CASSSLLAEMYNEQFF | TGTGCCAGTAGTTCCTTACTAGCGGAGATGTACAATGAGCAGTTCTTC
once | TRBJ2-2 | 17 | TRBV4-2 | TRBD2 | CASTSFPGLASGGELFF | TGTGCCAGCACCTCTTTTCCGGGACTAGCTTCCGGCGGGGAGCTGTTTTTT
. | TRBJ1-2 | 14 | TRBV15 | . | CATSRDLGGNGYTF | TGTGCCACCAGCAGAGATTTGGGGGGGAATGGCTACACCTTC
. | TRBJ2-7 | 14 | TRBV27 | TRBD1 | CASSPWDRSYEQYF | TGTGCCAGCAGTCCCTGGGACAGATCCTACGAGCAGTACTTC
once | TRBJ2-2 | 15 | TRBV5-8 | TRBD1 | CASSRDRINTGELFF | TGTGCCAGCAGCAGGGACAGGATAAACACCGGGGAGCTGTTTTTT
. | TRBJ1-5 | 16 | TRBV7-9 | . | CASSINFQGVSQPQHF | TGTGCCAGCAGTATTAATTTCCAGGGAGTAAGTCAGCCCCAGCATTTT
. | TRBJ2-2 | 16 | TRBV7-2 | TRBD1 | CASRDRRGGNTGELFF | TGTGCCAGCAGGGACAGAAGAGGGGGCAACACCGGGGAGCTGTTTTTT
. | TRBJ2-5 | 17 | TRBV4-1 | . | CASSQDLHGQTPGAQYF | TGCGCCAGCAGCCAAGACCTACATGGACAGACTCCAGGGGCCCAGTACTTC
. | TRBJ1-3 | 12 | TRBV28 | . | CATGDSGNTIYF | TGTGCCACAGGCGACTCTGGAAACACCATATATTTT